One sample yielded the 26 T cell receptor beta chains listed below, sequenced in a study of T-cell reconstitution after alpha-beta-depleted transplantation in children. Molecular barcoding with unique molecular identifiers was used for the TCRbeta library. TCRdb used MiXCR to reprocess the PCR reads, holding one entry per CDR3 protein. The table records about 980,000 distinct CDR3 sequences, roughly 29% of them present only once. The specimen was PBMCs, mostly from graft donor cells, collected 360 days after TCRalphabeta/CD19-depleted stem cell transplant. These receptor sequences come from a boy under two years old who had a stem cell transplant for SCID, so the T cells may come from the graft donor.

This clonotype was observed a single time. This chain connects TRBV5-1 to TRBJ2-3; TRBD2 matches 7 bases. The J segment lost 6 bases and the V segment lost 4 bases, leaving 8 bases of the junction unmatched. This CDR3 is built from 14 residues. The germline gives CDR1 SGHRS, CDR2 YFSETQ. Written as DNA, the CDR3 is TGCGCCAGCAGCCCCAGACTAGCTCTGGATACGCAGTATTTT. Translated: CASSPRLALDTQYF.

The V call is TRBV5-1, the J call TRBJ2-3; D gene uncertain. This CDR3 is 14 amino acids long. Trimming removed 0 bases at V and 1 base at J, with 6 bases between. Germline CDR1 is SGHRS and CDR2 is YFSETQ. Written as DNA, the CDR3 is TGCGCCAGCAGCTTGGCCGACGGCACAGATACGCAGTATTTT. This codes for CASSLADGTDTQYF.

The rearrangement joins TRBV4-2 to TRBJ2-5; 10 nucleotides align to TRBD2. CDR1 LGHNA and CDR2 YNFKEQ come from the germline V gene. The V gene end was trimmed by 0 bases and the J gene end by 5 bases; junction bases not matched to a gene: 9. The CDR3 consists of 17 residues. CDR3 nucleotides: TGTGCCAGCAGCCAAGAATATCGAGCGGGGGGGCGTGAGACCCAGTACTTC. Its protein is CASSQEYRAGGRETQYF.

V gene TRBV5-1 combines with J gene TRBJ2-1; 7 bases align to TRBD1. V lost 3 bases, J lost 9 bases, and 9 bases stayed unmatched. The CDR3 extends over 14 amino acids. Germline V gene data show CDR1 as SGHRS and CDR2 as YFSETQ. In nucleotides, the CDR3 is TGCGCCAGCAGCTCGACAGGGAGAGTCGGTGAGCAGTTCTTC. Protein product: CASSSTGRVGEQFF. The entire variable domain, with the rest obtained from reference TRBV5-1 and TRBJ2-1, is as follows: KAGVTQTPRYLIKTRGQQVTLSCSPISGHRSVSWYQQTPGQGLQFLFEYFSETQRNKGNFPGRFSGRQFSNSRSEMNVSTLELGDSALYLCASSSTGRVGEQFFGPGTRLTVL.

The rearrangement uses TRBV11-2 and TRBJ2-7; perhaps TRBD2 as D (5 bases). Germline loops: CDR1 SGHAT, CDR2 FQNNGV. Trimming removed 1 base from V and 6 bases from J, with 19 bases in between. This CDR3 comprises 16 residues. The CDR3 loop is CASSLVVGLQLGEQYF. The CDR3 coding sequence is TGTGCCAGCAGCTTAGTGGTTGGACTCCAGTTGGGCGAGCAGTACTTC.

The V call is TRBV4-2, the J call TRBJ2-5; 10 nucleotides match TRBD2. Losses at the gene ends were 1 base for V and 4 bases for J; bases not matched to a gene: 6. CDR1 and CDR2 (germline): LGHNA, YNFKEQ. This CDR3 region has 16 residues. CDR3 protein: CASSQGLAGGVETQYF. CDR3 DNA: TGTGCCAGCAGCCAAGGCTTAGCGGGGGGAGTAGAGACCCAGTACTTC.

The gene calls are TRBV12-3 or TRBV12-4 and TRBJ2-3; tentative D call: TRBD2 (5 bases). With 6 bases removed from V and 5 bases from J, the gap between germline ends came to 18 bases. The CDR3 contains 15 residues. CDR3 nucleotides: TGTGCCAGCAGGCCCTACACCCTCGAGGGAGATACGCAGTATTTT. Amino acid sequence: CASRPYTLEGDTQYF.

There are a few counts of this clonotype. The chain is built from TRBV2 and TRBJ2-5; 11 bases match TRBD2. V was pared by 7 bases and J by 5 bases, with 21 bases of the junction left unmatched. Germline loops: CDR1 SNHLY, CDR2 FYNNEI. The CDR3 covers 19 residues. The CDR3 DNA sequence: TGTGCCAGCAAAAGAAGAGGGTTTCTAGCGGGGGGATTCTGCGAGACCCAGTACTTC. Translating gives CASKRRGFLAGGFCETQYF.

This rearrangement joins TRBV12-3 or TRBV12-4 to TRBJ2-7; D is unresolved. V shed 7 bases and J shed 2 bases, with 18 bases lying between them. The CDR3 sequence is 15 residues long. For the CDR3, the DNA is TGTGCCAGCACCCGGTGGGCGAAAGGAGCCTACGAGCAGTACTTC. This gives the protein CASTRWAKGAYEQYF.

In DNA, the CDR3 is TGTGCCAGCAGTGCCCAGTCCCTGAGTGAGACCCAGTACTTC. This codes for CASSAQSLSETQYF. The chain links TRBV25-1 to TRBJ2-5, with D unresolved. Germline CDR1 reads MGHDK; CDR2 reads SYGVNS. The CDR3 has 14 amino acids. V was cut by 4 bases and J by 5 bases, with 14 bases left in between.

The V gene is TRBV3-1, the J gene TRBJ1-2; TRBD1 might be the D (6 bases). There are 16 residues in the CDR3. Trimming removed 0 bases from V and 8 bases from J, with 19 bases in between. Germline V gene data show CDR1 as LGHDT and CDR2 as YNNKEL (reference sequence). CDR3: CASSQDPRTDRKGYTF. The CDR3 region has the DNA TGTGCCAGCAGCCAAGATCCCAGGACAGACCGTAAGGGCTACACCTTC.

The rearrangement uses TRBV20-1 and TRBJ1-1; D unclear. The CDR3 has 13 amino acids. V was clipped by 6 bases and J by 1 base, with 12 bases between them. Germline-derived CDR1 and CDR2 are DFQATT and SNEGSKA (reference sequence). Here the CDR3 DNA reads TGCAGTGCGTCGGGCTGGCGGAACACTGAAGCTTTCTTT. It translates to CSASGWRNTEAFF.

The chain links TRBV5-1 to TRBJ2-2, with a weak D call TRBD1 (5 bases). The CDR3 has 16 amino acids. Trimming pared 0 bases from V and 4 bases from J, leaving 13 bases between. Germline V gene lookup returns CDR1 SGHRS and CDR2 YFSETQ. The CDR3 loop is CASSLVIQGPTGELFF. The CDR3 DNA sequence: TGCGCCAGCAGCTTGGTCATCCAGGGCCCCACCGGGGAGCTGTTTTTT.

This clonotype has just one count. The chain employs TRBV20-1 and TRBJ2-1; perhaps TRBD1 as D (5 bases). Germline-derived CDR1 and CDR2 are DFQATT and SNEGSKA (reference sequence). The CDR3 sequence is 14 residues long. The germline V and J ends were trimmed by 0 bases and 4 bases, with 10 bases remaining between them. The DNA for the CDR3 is TGCAGTGCTAGAGATCCTCGACAGTACAATGAGCAGTTCTTC. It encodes CSARDPRQYNEQFF.

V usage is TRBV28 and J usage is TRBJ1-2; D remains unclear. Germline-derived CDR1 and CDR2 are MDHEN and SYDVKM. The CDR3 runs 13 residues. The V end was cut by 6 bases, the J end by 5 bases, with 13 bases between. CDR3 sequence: CASRYGSLYGYTF. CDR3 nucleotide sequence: TGTGCCAGCAGATACGGGAGTCTTTATGGCTACACCTTC.

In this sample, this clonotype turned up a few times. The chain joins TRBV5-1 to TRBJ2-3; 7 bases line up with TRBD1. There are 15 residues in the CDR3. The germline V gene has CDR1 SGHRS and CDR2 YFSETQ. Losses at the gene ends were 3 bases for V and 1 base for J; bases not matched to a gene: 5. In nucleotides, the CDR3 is TGCGCCAGCAGCTGGCCAGGGGGACGCACAGATACGCAGTATTTT. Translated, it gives CASSWPGGRTDTQYF. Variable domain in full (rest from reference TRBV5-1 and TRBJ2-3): KAGVTQTPRYLIKTRGQQVTLSCSPISGHRSVSWYQQTPGQGLQFLFEYFSETQRNKGNFPGRFSGRQFSNSRSEMNVSTLELGDSALYLCASSWPGGRTDTQYFGPGTRLTVL.

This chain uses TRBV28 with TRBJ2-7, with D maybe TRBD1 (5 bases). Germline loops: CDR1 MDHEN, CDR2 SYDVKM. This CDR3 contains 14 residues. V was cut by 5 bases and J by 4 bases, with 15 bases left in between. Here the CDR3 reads CASSPQGSRYEQYF. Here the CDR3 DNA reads TGTGCCAGCAGTCCGCAGGGATCTAGATACGAGCAGTACTTC.

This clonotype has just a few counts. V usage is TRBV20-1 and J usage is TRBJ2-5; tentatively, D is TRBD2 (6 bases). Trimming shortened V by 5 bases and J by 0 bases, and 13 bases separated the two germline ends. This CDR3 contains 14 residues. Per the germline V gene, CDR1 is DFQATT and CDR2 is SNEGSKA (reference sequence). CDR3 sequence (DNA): TGCAGTGCTTCCTATAGCGGTTACCAAGAGACCCAGTACTTC. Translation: CSASYSGYQETQYF.

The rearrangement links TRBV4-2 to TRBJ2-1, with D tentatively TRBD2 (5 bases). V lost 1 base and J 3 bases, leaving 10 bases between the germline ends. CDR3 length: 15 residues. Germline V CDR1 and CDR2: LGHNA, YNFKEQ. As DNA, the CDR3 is TGTGCCAGCAGCCAAGCAGCTAGCCACTACAATGAGCAGTTCTTC. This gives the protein CASSQAASHYNEQFF.

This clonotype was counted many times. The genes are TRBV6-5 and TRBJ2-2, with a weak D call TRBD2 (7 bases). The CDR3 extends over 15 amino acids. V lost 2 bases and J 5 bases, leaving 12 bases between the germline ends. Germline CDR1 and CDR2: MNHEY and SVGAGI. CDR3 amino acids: CASSYGGGTTGELFF. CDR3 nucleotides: TGTGCCAGCAGTTACGGGGGGGGCACAACCGGGGAGCTGTTTTTT.

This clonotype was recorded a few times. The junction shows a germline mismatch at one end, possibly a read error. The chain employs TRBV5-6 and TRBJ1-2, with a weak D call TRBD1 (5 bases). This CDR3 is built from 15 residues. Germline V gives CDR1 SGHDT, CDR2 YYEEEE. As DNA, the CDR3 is TGTGCCATCAGCTCCTTTGGGGAGGGGATGCGTGGCTACACCTTC. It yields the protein CAISSFGEGMRGYTF.

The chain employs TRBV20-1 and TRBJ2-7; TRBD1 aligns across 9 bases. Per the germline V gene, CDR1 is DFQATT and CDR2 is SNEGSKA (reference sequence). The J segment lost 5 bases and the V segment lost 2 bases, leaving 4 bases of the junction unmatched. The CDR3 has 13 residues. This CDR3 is CSARSDRGHEQYF. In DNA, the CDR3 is TGCAGTGCTAGATCGGACAGGGGCCACGAGCAGTACTTC.

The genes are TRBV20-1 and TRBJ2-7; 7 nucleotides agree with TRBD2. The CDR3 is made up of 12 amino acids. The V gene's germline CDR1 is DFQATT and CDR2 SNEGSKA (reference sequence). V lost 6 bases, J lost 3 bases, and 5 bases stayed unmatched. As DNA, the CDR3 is TGCAGTGCCAGGGACTACGACTACGAGCAGTACTTC. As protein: CSARDYDYEQYF.

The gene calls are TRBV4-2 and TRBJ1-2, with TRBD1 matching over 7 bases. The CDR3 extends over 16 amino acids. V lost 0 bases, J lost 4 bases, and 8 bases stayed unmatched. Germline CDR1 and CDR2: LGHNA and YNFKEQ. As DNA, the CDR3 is TGTGCCAGCAGCCAAGATCCTATGGGGACAGCCTATGGCTACACCTTC. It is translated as CASSQDPMGTAYGYTF.

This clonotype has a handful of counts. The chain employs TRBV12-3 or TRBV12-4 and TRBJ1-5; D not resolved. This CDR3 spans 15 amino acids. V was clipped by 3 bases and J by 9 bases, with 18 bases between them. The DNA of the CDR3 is TGTGCCAGCAGTTTTTCGGCGGTCATCAAGGGGCCCCAGCATTTT. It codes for CASSFSAVIKGPQHF.

CDR3 sequence (DNA): TGTGCCAGCAGTAAACAGGGGAATACGCAGTATTTT. Its translation is CASSKQGNTQYF. V gene TRBV6-1 combines with J gene TRBJ2-3; 7 positions match TRBD1. The CDR3 is 12 amino acids. Germline V gene lookup returns CDR1 MNHNS and CDR2 SASEGT. Unmatched junction bases numbered 3, after V lost 5 bases and J lost 7 bases.